This TCR beta chain was identified during a study of T cells expressing NK-cell markers. For the study at large: It was sorted CD3+CD56-NKG2C+, CD3+CD56+NKG2C- and CD3+CD56+NKG2C+ T cells that provided the TCR beta repertoires. Seven sequenced donors out of eight were HCMV-seropositive, one seronegative. Study results and limitations: Also leading the CD3+CD56-NKG2C+ fraction in a handful of donors were these clonotypes. CD8+ T cells in 5 or 6 donors included dominant NKG2C+ clonotypes at about 1.0-7.5%.

TCRdb reprocessed the 5' RACE reads and reports one entry per CDR3 protein, with no DNA. Its clone listing holds roughly 390,000 distinct CDR3 sequences. About this clonotype: The antigen remains unidentified.

CDR1 and CDR2 (germline): LNHDA, SQIVND (reference sequence). This CDR3 is 15 amino acids long. This receptor was obtained from a woman aged 50 to 60 in good health. The J gene is TRBJ2-7, the V gene TRBV19; no DNA is available, so the TRBD1 call from TCRdb remains unchecked. The source material was blood T cells: a sorted CD56 or NKG2C T cell subset, CD4+ or CD8+ T cells, or bulk PBMC T cells (not recorded which). The CDR3 protein is CASREQVHGTYEQYF.